These 14 T cell receptor beta chains were all obtained from the same sample, sequenced in a study of cytomegalovirus exposure and HLA in healthy donors. The study ran its PCR with 60 Vbeta and 13 Jbeta primers. The protocol was immunoSEQ multiplex PCR, while the TCRdb copy is restricted to in-frame clones and leaves out a portion. The sample's table shows roughly 50,000 clones. The specimen sequenced was PBMCs. The receptors were sampled from a woman aged 55-69 years in good health and CMV-seropositive.

V gene TRBV28 combines with J gene TRBJ2-7; 9 nucleotides agree with TRBD2. This CDR3 comprises 14 residues. V lost 6 bases, J lost 4 bases, and 7 bases stayed unmatched. Germline V gene data show CDR1 as MDHEN and CDR2 as SYDVKM. The DNA of the CDR3 is TGTGCCAGCAGAGGCGGGGGGGCCTTATACGAGCAGTACTTC. As protein: CASRGGGALYEQYF.

V usage is TRBV10-3 and J usage is TRBJ1-1; no firm D call. This CDR3 region has 14 residues. Germline V gives CDR1 ENHRY, CDR2 SYGVKD. Trimming stripped 0 bases from V and 1 base from J, with 6 bases between. CDR3 bases: TGTGCCATCAGTGAGTCGAGGGAGAACACTGAAGCTTTCTTT. Protein: CAISESRENTEAFF.

The gene calls are TRBV5-4 and TRBJ2-1, with 9 bases fitting TRBD2. This CDR3 has 15 residues. V shed 4 bases, J shed 7 bases, and the junction held 9 bases outside the gene matches. Germline values: CDR1 SGHNT, CDR2 YYREEE (reference sequence). The DNA for the CDR3 is TGTGCCAGCAGCCCGCGGGGGGGCCCCGGGAATGAGCAGTTCTTC. Translation gives CASSPRGGPGNEQFF.

The V gene is TRBV7-9, the J gene TRBJ1-1; D may be TRBD1 (5 bases). The CDR3 consists of 15 residues. With 2 bases removed from V and 0 bases from J, the gap between germline ends came to 10 bases. Per germline, CDR1 SEHNR and CDR2 FQNEAQ (reference sequence). CDR3 loop: CASSLRQGMNTEAFF. The CDR3 region has the DNA TGTGCCAGCAGCTTACGGCAGGGTATGAACACTGAAGCTTTCTTT.

The chain recombines TRBV7-2 with TRBJ1-5, with D possibly TRBD1 on 5 matching bases. CDR3 length equals 14 residues. Trimming left V 5 bases short and J 5 bases short, with 13 bases between. Germline CDR1 reads SGHTA; CDR2 reads FQGNSA. DNA for the CDR3: TGTGCCAGCAGCCCGATGAAAGGGGATCAGCCCCAGCATTTT. Amino acid sequence: CASSPMKGDQPQHF.

The chain couples TRBV9 to TRBJ2-2; weak D call: TRBD2 (6 bases). Trimming pared 0 bases from V and 2 bases from J, leaving 8 bases between. There are 15 residues in the CDR3. Germline-derived CDR1 and CDR2 are SGDLS and YYNGEE. CDR3 in DNA: TGTGCCAGCAGCGTAGGTAGCGGCAACACCGGGGAGCTGTTTTTT. It is translated as CASSVGSGNTGELFF.

The chain combines TRBV11-3 with TRBJ2-2; TRBD1 aligns across 8 bases. This CDR3 spans 16 amino acids. With V trimmed by 3 bases and J by 2 bases, 5 bases remained unmatched. Germline values: CDR1 SGHNT, CDR2 YENEEA. The CDR3 nucleotides are TGTGCCAGCAGCTTCGGGACAGGTTTTAACACCGGGGAGCTGTTTTTT. Translation: CASSFGTGFNTGELFF.

This chain joins TRBV28 and TRBJ1-6; D is possibly TRBD1 (5 bases). Looked up from germline, CDR1 is MDHEN and CDR2 is SYDVKM. CDR3 size: 14 residues. V was trimmed by 8 bases and J by 11 bases, leaving 19 bases between them. The CDR3 region is CASLAGGRNPPLHF. CDR3 coding DNA: TGTGCCAGCCTAGCCGGGGGTAGGAATCCACCCCTCCACTTT.

The V gene is TRBV10-2, the J gene TRBJ2-7; D may be TRBD2 (6 bases). The CDR3 runs to 17 residues. The V and J ends lost 5 bases and 5 bases respectively, with 25 bases between them. CDR1 WSHSY and CDR2 SAAADI come from the germline V gene. The CDR3 reads CASSPPAGWDGGHEQYF. DNA of the CDR3: TGCGCCAGCAGTCCCCCGGCGGGGTGGGACGGGGGTCACGAGCAGTACTTC.

Written as DNA, the CDR3 is TGTGCCAGCTCACCAAGACAGAAACAGGATAATTCACCCCTCCACTTT. Its translation: CASSPRQKQDNSPLHF. The chain joins TRBV18 to TRBJ1-6; possibly TRBD1 for D (5 bases). Trimming pared 2 bases from V and 5 bases from J, leaving 13 bases between. Germline loops: CDR1 KGHSH, CDR2 LQKENI. This CDR3 region has 16 residues.

As for this clone: The same CDR3 is also encoded by other DNA sequences in this sample. The chain combines TRBV11-2 with TRBJ2-3; 12 nucleotides agree with TRBD2. The CDR3 loop spans 16 amino acids. The V gene's germline CDR1 is SGHAT and CDR2 FQNNGV. V was pared by 5 bases and J by 6 bases, with 9 bases of the junction left unmatched. The CDR3, as DNA: TGTGCCAGCAGCCCCCAGCTAGCGGGGGGGCCCGATACGCAGTATTTT. The encoded protein is CASSPQLAGGPDTQYF.

The rearrangement uses TRBV27 and TRBJ2-7; perhaps TRBD1 as D (5 bases). Germline-derived CDR1 and CDR2 are MNHEY and SMNVEV (reference sequence). The CDR3 sequence is 15 residues long. V lost 5 bases and J 4 bases, leaving 18 bases between the germline ends. Here the CDR3 reads CASSPPPRVYYEQYF. In DNA form, the CDR3 reads TGTGCCAGCAGTCCTCCCCCCAGGGTATATTACGAGCAGTACTTC.

This chain uses TRBV9 with TRBJ2-7; TRBD1 agrees at 10 bases. There are 15 residues in the CDR3. Germline CDR1 reads SGDLS; CDR2 reads YYNGEE. J gave up 1 base and V 4 bases, and 5 bases lay outside the gene matches. This chain's CDR3 is CASSHGTGDSYEQYF. The CDR3, as DNA: TGTGCCAGCAGCCACGGGACAGGGGATTCCTACGAGCAGTACTTC.

V and J are TRBV10-3 and TRBJ2-7, with 8 bases fitting TRBD1. The J segment lost 4 bases and the V segment lost 4 bases, leaving 3 bases of the junction unmatched. Germline values: CDR1 ENHRY, CDR2 SYGVKD. This CDR3 comprises 13 residues. The CDR3 here is CAISAGQAYEQYF. The CDR3 DNA sequence: TGTGCCATCAGTGCGGGACAGGCTTACGAGCAGTACTTC.